A selection of T cell receptor beta chains follows, all from one sample in a study of cytomegalovirus exposure and HLA in healthy donors. TCRdb's copy holds only in-frame clones and misses some; the assay was immunoSEQ multiplex PCR. The table lists 55,000 to 70,000 clones, 65% to 90% of them singletons. Source material: PBMCs. Receptor source: a human donor in good health. The CDR3 runs from the conserved cysteine through the conserved F or W. Fields, in order: J gene, clone size, V gene, D gene, CDR3 length, CDR3 DNA, CDR3 protein. D genes are given only for firm matches. The size of a clone is reported for some rows only, either as once, few or many, or as a class for expanded clones.

>TRBJ1-5|NA|TRBV18|NA|16
TGTGCCAGCTCACCAGGACCACAGGGACGCTATCAGCCCCAGCATTTT
CASSPGPQGRYQPQHF
>TRBJ2-7|few|TRBV5-1|TRBD2|14
TGCGCCAGCAGCTTGGGCGCCCTGGGGGGGGAGCAGTACTTC
CASSLGALGGEQYF
>TRBJ1-1|NA|TRBV7-9|NA|12
TGTTCCAGCAGCTCGTACAAGACTGAAGCTTTCTTT
CSSSSYKTEAFF
>TRBJ2-1|few|TRBV11-2|TRBD1|15
TGTGCCAGCAGCCCGGACAGGGGCCCCTTTAATGAGCAGTTCTTC
CASSPDRGPFNEQFF
>TRBJ2-1|NA|TRBV19|TRBD2|15
TGTGCCAGTACCCAGCTAGCGGGGGGATACAATGAGCAGTTCTTC
CASTQLAGGYNEQFF
>TRBJ2-3|few|TRBV18|NA|14
TGTGCCAGCTCCCCCAGATCCAGCACAGATACGCAGTATTTT
CASSPRSSTDTQYF
>TRBJ2-3|NA|TRBV20-1|NA|11
TGCAGTGTCGCGGGACCGGATACGCAGTATTTT
CSVAGPDTQYF
>TRBJ2-5|NA|TRBV11-2|TRBD2|17
TGTGCCAGCAGCCCCCTACGGGGGGACCGAGGACAAGAGACCCAGTACTTC
CASSPLRGDRGQETQYF
>TRBJ2-3|NA|TRBV9|NA|14
TGTGCCAGCAGCGAGGCGGGTACGATAGATACGCAGTATTTT
CASSEAGTIDTQYF
>TRBJ2-1|NA|TRBV2|TRBD1|15
TGTGCCAGCAGGAGGTCCGGGACAGCCTTGGATGAGCAGTTCTTC
CASRRSGTALDEQFF
>TRBJ1-2|NA|TRBV28|NA|15
TGTGCCAGCACCCTAGGAGGGTTCGCTTTCTATGGCTACACCTTC
CASTLGGFAFYGYTF
>TRBJ2-2|NA|TRBV30|NA|14
TGTGCCTGGAGTAAAAAACAGGTACCCGGGGAGCTGTTTTTT
CAWSKKQVPGELFF
>TRBJ2-4|NA|TRBV5-1|TRBD2|19
TGCGCCAGCAGCTTGGGAGTTAGGCTAGCGGGAGGGCCAGGGTACATTCAGTACTTC
CASSLGVRLAGGPGYIQYF
>TRBJ1-1|NA|TRBV27|TRBD1|13
TGTGCCAGCAGTGGACAGGGGGACACTGAAGCTTTCTTT
CASSGQGDTEAFF
>TRBJ2-5|NA|TRBV30|NA|13
TGTGCCTGGAGTGTTTCCAGGGGAGAGACCCAGTACTTC
CAWSVSRGETQYF
>TRBJ1-2|NA|TRBV7-3|TRBD1|15
TGTGCCAGCAGCTTTGGACAGGGGGCGGACTATGGCTACACCTTC
CASSFGQGADYGYTF
>TRBJ1-3|NA|TRBV15|NA|16
TGTGCCACCAGCAAGCAACAGGAACTCTCTGGAAACACCATATATTTT
CATSKQQELSGNTIYF
>TRBJ1-1|NA|TRBV11-2|TRBD1|14
TGTGCCAGCAGCCCGGCCGGGGACAGCACTGAAGCTTTCTTT
CASSPAGDSTEAFF
>TRBJ2-3|NA|TRBV4-2|NA|15
TGTGCCAGCAGCCAAGTCCAGATACGCACAGATACGCAGTATTTT
CASSQVQIRTDTQYF
>TRBJ2-1|NA|TRBV11-2|NA|18
TGTGCCAGCGCCCCCCCGTGGTGGGATCAGCGGAGGGCGGCTGAGCAGTTCTTC
CASAPPWWDQRRAAEQFF
>TRBJ1-5|NA|TRBV18|TRBD1|18
TGTGCCAGCTCCCGACAGGGGCCACAGGATTGGGACAATCAGCCCCAGCATTTT
CASSRQGPQDWDNQPQHF
>TRBJ1-5|NA|TRBV6-5|NA|14
TGTGCCAGCAGACCCGGGACAAAGGGTCAGCCCCAGCATTTT
CASRPGTKGQPQHF
>TRBJ2-7|NA|TRBV7-2|NA|14
TGTGCCAGCAGCCCCGACAGGTTTTCCTACGAGCAGTACTTC
CASSPDRFSYEQYF
>TRBJ2-3|NA|TRBV7-8|NA|14
TGTGCCAGCAGCTTAAGACAGTACACAGATACGCAGTATTTT
CASSLRQYTDTQYF
>TRBJ2-7|NA|TRBV21-1|NA|14
TGTGCCAGCAGCAAAGAGGGGATAAACTACGAGCAGTACTTC
CASSKEGINYEQYF
>TRBJ1-1|NA|TRBV29-1|NA|13
TGCAGCGTTGAGATTGGGACAAACACTGAAGCTTTCTTT
CSVEIGTNTEAFF
>TRBJ1-1|NA|TRBV30|NA|15
TGTGCCTTAACAGGTATTCGGGCCCTGAACACTGAAGCTTTCTTT
CALTGIRALNTEAFF
>TRBJ2-7|NA|TRBV7-2|NA|14
TGTGCCAGCAGCTTAGGTCCTAGTGTCAGCGAGCAGTACTTC
CASSLGPSVSEQYF
>TRBJ1-1|few|TRBV4-1|NA|13
TGCGCCAGCAGCCAACAAAGGGGGACTGAAGCTTTCTTT
CASSQQRGTEAFF
>TRBJ2-2|few|TRBV10-3|TRBD2|17
TGTGCCTCACAGACTAGCGGGAGGGCCTGGAACACCGGGGAGCTGTTTTTT
CASQTSGRAWNTGELFF
>TRBJ2-2|NA|TRBV2|TRBD2|14
TGTGCCAGCAAGCCGACTAGCGACACCGGGGAGCTGTTTTTT
CASKPTSDTGELFF
>TRBJ1-2|NA|TRBV23-1|TRBD1|15
TGCGCCAGCAGTCATCAGACAGGGGGGAACTATGGCTACACCTTC
CASSHQTGGNYGYTF
>TRBJ2-1|NA|TRBV10-1|NA|15
TGCGCCAGCAGTTTTGACAGAGCTCTCTACAATGAGCAGTTCTTC
CASSFDRALYNEQFF
>TRBJ1-1|NA|TRBV9|NA|13
TGTGCCAGCAGCGACGGAGGGGACGGCGAAGCTTTCTTT
CASSDGGDGEAFF
>TRBJ1-6|NA|TRBV27|TRBD1|14
TGTGCCAGCAGTCCGGGACAGTATAATTCACCCCTCCACTTT
CASSPGQYNSPLHF
>TRBJ2-5|NA|TRBV7-8|NA|20
TGTGCCAGCAGCTTAGAGGGGGCCGGGGGGGCTAGCGGACCGCAAGAGACCCAGTACTTC
CASSLEGAGGASGPQETQYF